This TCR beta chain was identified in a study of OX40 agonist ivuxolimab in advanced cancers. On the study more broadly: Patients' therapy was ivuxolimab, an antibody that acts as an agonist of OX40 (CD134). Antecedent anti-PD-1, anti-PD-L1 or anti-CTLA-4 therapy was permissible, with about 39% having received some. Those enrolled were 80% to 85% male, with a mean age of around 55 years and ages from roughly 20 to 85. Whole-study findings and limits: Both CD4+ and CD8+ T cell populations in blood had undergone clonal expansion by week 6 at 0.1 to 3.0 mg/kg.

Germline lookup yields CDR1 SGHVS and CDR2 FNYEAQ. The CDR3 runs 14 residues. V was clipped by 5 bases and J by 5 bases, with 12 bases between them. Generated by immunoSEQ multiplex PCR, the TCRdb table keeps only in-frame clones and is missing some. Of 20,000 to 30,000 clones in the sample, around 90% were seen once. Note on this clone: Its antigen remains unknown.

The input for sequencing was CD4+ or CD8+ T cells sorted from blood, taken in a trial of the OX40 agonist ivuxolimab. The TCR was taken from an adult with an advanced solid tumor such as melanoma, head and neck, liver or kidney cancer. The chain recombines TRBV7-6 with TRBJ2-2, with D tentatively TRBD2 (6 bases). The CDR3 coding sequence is TGTGCCAGCAGCCACGCGGGGCAGACCGGGGAGCTGTTTTTT. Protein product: CASSHAGQTGELFF.